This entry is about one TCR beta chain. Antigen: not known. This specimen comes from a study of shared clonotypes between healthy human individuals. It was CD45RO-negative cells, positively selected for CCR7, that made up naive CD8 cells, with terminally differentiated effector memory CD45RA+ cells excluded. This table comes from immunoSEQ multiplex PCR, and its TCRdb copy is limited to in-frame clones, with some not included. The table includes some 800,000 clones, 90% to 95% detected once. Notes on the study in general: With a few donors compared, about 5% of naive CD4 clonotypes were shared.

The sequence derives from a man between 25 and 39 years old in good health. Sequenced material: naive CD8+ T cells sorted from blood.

CDR3 bases: TGTGCCACCAGCAGAGATCTCTTCTCCAGGATGGAGGCCGGGGAGCTGTTTTTT. Its translation is CATSRDLFSRMEAGELFF. The chain employs TRBV15 and TRBJ2-2; perhaps TRBD2 as D (5 bases). From germline, CDR1 is LNHNV and CDR2 YYDKDF (reference sequence). The ends were cut back, 0 bases at V and 6 bases at J, with 20 bases in the middle. The CDR3 totals 18 residues.